Following are 28 T cell receptor beta chains from one sample sequenced in a study of cytomegalovirus exposure and HLA in healthy donors. Both 60 Vbeta primers and 13 Jbeta primers went into the PCR. Clones were read by immunoSEQ multiplex PCR, and TCRdb kept only the in-frame ones, dropping some. The sample has 100,000 to 120,000 clones; over 65% are singletons. Sequenced material: PBMCs. All receptors come from a man between 25 and 39 years old in good health and CMV-seropositive.

The V call is TRBV4-3, the J call TRBJ1-6, with D tentatively TRBD1 (6 bases). CDR1 and CDR2 from the germline V gene are LGHNA and YSLEER. The CDR3 has 17 amino acids. V shed 3 bases and J shed 4 bases, with 16 bases lying between them. The CDR3 coding sequence is TGCGCCAGCAGCCAGGACAAGACAGGAATTTATAATTCACCCCTCCACTTT. This translates into CASSQDKTGIYNSPLHF.

Remarks on this clone: One junction end does not reproduce the germline sequence, and a read error may be involved. CDR3 region: CASSRGGGDTQYF. DNA of the CDR3: TGTGCTAGCAGCCGGGGGGGAGGGGATACGCAGTATTTT. This sequence joins TRBV7-7 and TRBJ2-3; 8 positions agree with TRBD2. Germline V gene data show CDR1 as SSHAT and CDR2 as FNYEAQ (reference sequence). CDR3 length: 13 residues.

CDR3 loop: CAWGVTGGPLGTQYF. The CDR3 DNA reads as TGTGCCTGGGGGGTAACCGGGGGGCCCCTCGGTACGCAGTATTTT. This chain uses TRBV30 with TRBJ2-3, with TRBD2 as a possible D gene (7 bases). Trimming took off 5 bases at V and 8 bases at J, with 23 bases between the two ends. This CDR3 region has 15 residues. CDR1 is GTSNPN and CDR2 is SVGIG in the germline V gene (reference sequence).

The chain combines TRBV4-1 with TRBJ1-1; possibly TRBD1 for D (5 bases). Trimming pared 0 bases from V and 3 bases from J, leaving 11 bases between. The germline V gene encodes CDR1 MGHRA and CDR2 YSYEKL. The CDR3 length is 15 residues. CDR3 in amino acids: CASSQERGGDTEAFF. DNA of the CDR3: TGCGCCAGCAGCCAAGAAAGGGGTGGGGACACTGAAGCTTTCTTT.

A few counts support this clone. The chain couples TRBV28 to TRBJ1-2; TRBD1 matches 12 bases. The germline V gene has CDR1 MDHEN and CDR2 SYDVKM. The CDR3 loop spans 15 amino acids. With 5 bases clipped from V and 8 bases from J, the junction kept 9 bases outside the gene matches. The CDR3 DNA reads TGTGCCAGCAGTCAAAGGGGACAGGGGGCTGACGGCTACACCTTC. Its translation: CASSQRGQGADGYTF.

V is TRBV25-1 and J is TRBJ2-7, with 8 bases lining up with TRBD1. Losses at the gene ends were 1 base for V and 7 bases for J; bases not matched to a gene: 6. The CDR3 spans 14 residues. Per germline, CDR1 MGHDK and CDR2 SYGVNS. CDR3 sequence (DNA): TGTGCCAGCAGTGAATTTTCGGACAGGGCGGAGCAGTACTTC. This translates into CASSEFSDRAEQYF.

The V gene is TRBV5-1, the J gene TRBJ2-5; a possible D gene is TRBD2 (5 bases). Germline V gene sequence: CDR1 SGHRS, CDR2 YFSETQ. V dropped 0 bases and J dropped 4 bases, with 10 bases sitting between them. CDR3 length equals 14 residues. Written as DNA, the CDR3 is TGCGCCAGCAGCTTGGTTCCGGGAAGAGAGACCCAGTACTTC. It translates to CASSLVPGRETQYF.

The chain uses TRBV30 and TRBJ1-2; 8 nucleotides agree with TRBD1. With V trimmed by 2 bases and J by 4 bases, 3 bases remained unmatched. The CDR3 length is 13 residues. CDR1 and CDR2 (germline): GTSNPN, SVGIG (reference sequence). The CDR3: CAWSRQGFYGYTF. Here the CDR3 DNA reads TGTGCCTGGAGTCGACAGGGGTTCTATGGCTACACCTTC. Full variable domain (rest looked up from reference TRBV30 and TRBJ1-2): SQTIHQWPATLVQPVGSPLSLECTVEGTSNPNLYWYRQAAGRGLQLLFYSVGIGQISSEVPQNLSASRPQDRQFILSSKKLLLSDSGFYLCAWSRQGFYGYTFGSGTRLTVV.

The chain combines TRBV14 with TRBJ2-2, with D possibly TRBD1 on 6 matching bases. Germline V gene data show CDR1 as SGHDN and CDR2 as FVKESK. V was shortened by 0 bases and J by 7 bases, with 15 bases between the two germline ends. The CDR3 covers 16 residues. CDR3 coding DNA: TGTGCCAGCAGCCAAGATTATCCAGGGGTTGGCGGGGAGCTGTTTTTT. Translated, it gives CASSQDYPGVGGELFF.

The chain recombines TRBV28 with TRBJ2-7; D not resolved. This CDR3 spans 11 amino acids. V lost 4 bases to trimming and J lost 4 bases, with 5 bases between them. Germline V gene lookup returns CDR1 MDHEN and CDR2 SYDVKM. The CDR3 bases are TGTGCCAGCAGTTCGTTTTACGAGCAGTACTTC. Translating gives CASSSFYEQYF.

The chain employs TRBV29-1 and TRBJ1-2, with TRBD1 matching over 10 bases. Germline-derived CDR1 and CDR2 are SQVTM and ANQGSEA. This CDR3 region has 14 residues. The junction had 6 bases not matched to a gene; V was cut back by 1 base and J by 7 bases. CDR3 nucleotide sequence: TGCAGCGTTGAAGCCCAGGGACAGGGGTTTGGCTACACCTTC. This sequence encodes CSVEAQGQGFGYTF.

The chain combines TRBV4-3 with TRBJ1-3; the D gene is possibly TRBD1 (6 bases). This CDR3 spans 17 amino acids. V was trimmed by 1 base and J by 4 bases, leaving 17 bases between them. Germline V CDR1 and CDR2: LGHNA, YSLEER. The CDR3 region has the DNA TGCGCCAGCAGCCAAGGTCCCTCAGGGGAGTCCGGAAACACCATATATTTT. Its protein product is CASSQGPSGESGNTIYF.

This clone has a single count. This chain uses TRBV30 with TRBJ2-3; the match to TRBD2 covers 8 bases. Germline V gene data show CDR1 as GTSNPN and CDR2 as SVGIG (reference sequence). The J segment lost 3 bases and the V segment lost 4 bases, leaving 6 bases of the junction unmatched. The CDR3 loop spans 14 amino acids. The CDR3 sequence: CAWNPSGGTDTQYF. As DNA, the CDR3 is TGTGCCTGGAACCCCTCGGGGGGGACAGATACGCAGTATTTT.

The J gene is TRBJ2-7, the V gene TRBV18; unclear D gene. The CDR3 spans 13 residues. V dropped 4 bases and J dropped 0 bases, with 7 bases sitting between them. CDR1 is KGHSH, CDR2 LQKENI, per germline. The chain's CDR3 is CASSLGSSYEQYF. The CDR3 region has the DNA TGTGCCAGCTCACTCGGTAGCTCCTACGAGCAGTACTTC. The whole variable domain, filled in from reference TRBV18 and TRBJ2-7, reads NAGVMQNPRHLVRRRGQEARLRCSPMKGHSHVYWYRQLPEEGLKFMVYLQKENIIDESGMPKERFSAEFPKEGPSILRIQQVVRGDSAAYFCASSLGSSYEQYFGPGTRLTVT.

The genes are TRBV4-1 and TRBJ2-3, with TRBD2 matching 11 bases. The germline V gene has CDR1 MGHRA and CDR2 YSYEKL. Trimming at V came to 3 bases and at J to 5 bases, leaving 7 bases not matched to a gene. The CDR3 sequence is 16 residues long. In DNA form, the CDR3 reads TGCGCCAGCAGCCACACACTAGCGGGGGAGAAAGATACGCAGTATTTT. This translates into CASSHTLAGEKDTQYF.

The V gene is TRBV7-3, the J gene TRBJ2-7, with 12 nucleotides matching TRBD2. In germline, CDR1 is SGHTA, CDR2 FQGTGA. CDR3 length equals 14 residues. Unmatched junction bases numbered 6, after V lost 8 bases and J lost 4 bases. The CDR3 bases are TGTGCCAGCGCCCTAGCGGGGGGGCAGTACGAGCAGTACTTC. Its protein is CASALAGGQYEQYF.

V gene TRBV27 combines with J gene TRBJ2-7; 7 nucleotides match TRBD1. After removal of 0 bases from V and 2 bases from J, the junction contained 4 bases not matched to a gene. The CDR3 runs 15 residues. The germline V gene has CDR1 MNHEY and CDR2 SMNVEV (reference sequence). CDR3 nucleotide sequence: TGTGCCAGCAGTTTATCTACAGGGGAAACCTACGAGCAGTACTTC. Protein sequence: CASSLSTGETYEQYF.

This rearrangement joins TRBV9 to TRBJ2-5; D may be TRBD1 (6 bases). CDR1 SGDLS and CDR2 YYNGEE come from the germline V gene. The germline V and J ends were trimmed by 0 bases and 4 bases, with 7 bases remaining between them. There are 13 residues in the CDR3. CDR3 bases: TGTGCCAGCAGCGTAGAAGGGGGAGAGACCCAGTACTTC. It specifies CASSVEGGETQYF.

The chain employs TRBV11-2 and TRBJ2-3; D possibly corresponds to TRBD2 (7 bases). The CDR3 is made up of 16 amino acids. CDR1 and CDR2 from the germline V gene are SGHAT and FQNNGV. Trimming removed 4 bases at V and 6 bases at J, with 20 bases between. The CDR3 DNA reads as TGTGCCAGCAGCTACGGGGAGGGGGGCCAATCCGATACGCAGTATTTT. Translated: CASSYGEGGQSDTQYF.

This chain joins TRBV6-1 and TRBJ1-2; TRBD1 matches at 7 bases. J lost 3 bases, V lost 3 bases, and 13 bases had no gene match. Germline CDR1 reads MNHNS; CDR2 reads SASEGT. The CDR3 length is 17 residues. The CDR3 region has the DNA TGTGCCAGCAGTGATGACAGGGCCGCAGGAGGGGACTATGGCTACACCTTC. Translated, it gives CASSDDRAAGGDYGYTF.

This clone was detected a few times. The J gene is TRBJ2-6, the V gene TRBV5-1, with TRBD2 as a possible D gene (7 bases). This CDR3 is built from 18 residues. The ends were cut back, 2 bases at V and 0 bases at J, with 15 bases in the middle. Germline lookup yields CDR1 SGHRS and CDR2 YFSETQ. CDR3 region: CASSFSGDYASGANVLTF. Written as DNA, the CDR3 is TGCGCCAGCAGCTTCTCAGGGGACTACGCCTCTGGGGCCAACGTCCTGACTTTC.

CDR3: CASSPGLAGPWGNEQFF. The CDR3, as DNA: TGCGCCAGCAGCCCTGGACTAGCGGGACCCTGGGGCAATGAGCAGTTCTTC. V and J are TRBV4-3 and TRBJ2-1, with 12 bases identical to TRBD2. The CDR3 sequence is 17 residues long. From germline, CDR1 is LGHNA and CDR2 YSLEER. After removal of 4 bases from V and 6 bases from J, the junction contained 10 bases not matched to a gene.

The chain uses TRBV5-5 and TRBJ1-2; tentative D call: TRBD1 (5 bases). The CDR3 runs to 16 residues. V shed 4 bases and J shed 5 bases, with 21 bases lying between them. CDR1 and CDR2 (germline): SGHKS, YYEKEE (reference sequence). The CDR3 DNA reads as TGTGCCAGCAGCATTGGTAGGCAGGGCAGGCTATATGGCTACACCTTC. It yields the protein CASSIGRQGRLYGYTF.

The rearrangement links TRBV4-2 to TRBJ2-2; 7 nucleotides agree with TRBD1. CDR3 length equals 17 residues. Germline values: CDR1 LGHNA, CDR2 YNFKEQ. J gave up 4 bases and V 3 bases, and 11 bases lay outside the gene matches. CDR3 amino acids: CASSHLQGSLRTGELFF. The CDR3 DNA reads TGTGCCAGCAGCCATTTACAGGGGTCGTTACGCACCGGGGAGCTGTTTTTT.

The CDR3 protein is CASRLSGEQYF. In DNA form, the CDR3 reads TGCGCCAGCAGATTATCCGGGGAGCAGTACTTC. The chain combines TRBV10-2 with TRBJ2-7, with no clear D. Germline assignment: CDR1 WSHSY and CDR2 SAAADI. V was clipped by 6 bases and J by 7 bases, with 10 bases between them. The CDR3 runs to 11 residues.

J is TRBJ2-2 and V is TRBV7-3; 7 positions agree with TRBD1. Trimming removed 3 bases from V and 6 bases from J; junction bases left unmatched: 1. CDR1 SGHTA and CDR2 FQGTGA come from the germline V gene. The CDR3 totals 13 residues. The CDR3 DNA follows: TGTGCCAGCAGCTTCGACAGGGCCGGGGAGCTGTTTTTT. Amino acid sequence: CASSFDRAGELFF.

This clone appeared once. The chain employs TRBV19 and TRBJ2-2; D may be TRBD1 (6 bases). Germline lookup yields CDR1 LNHDA and CDR2 SQIVND (reference sequence). V lost 3 bases and J lost 6, with 11 bases in between. This CDR3 spans 14 amino acids. CDR3 sequence reads: CASSMSRGSGELFF. The CDR3 DNA follows: TGTGCCAGTAGTATGAGTAGGGGGTCCGGGGAGCTGTTTTTT.

The rearrangement joins TRBV7-9 to TRBJ2-2; a possible D gene is TRBD1 (5 bases). This CDR3 comprises 17 residues. Germline V gives CDR1 SEHNR, CDR2 FQNEAQ (reference sequence). V lost 2 bases, J lost 2 bases, and 15 bases lay in between. In DNA, the CDR3 is TGTGCCAGCAGCTTAAAACCCAGGGAACTCAACACCGGGGAGCTGTTTTTT. Encoded protein: CASSLKPRELNTGELFF.